Shown below are 4 T cell receptor beta chains from a single sample sequenced in a study of shared clonotypes between healthy human individuals. CD45RO-negative cells were positively selected for CCR7, leaving out terminally differentiated effector memory CD45RA+ cells. TCRdb keeps only in-frame clones here, not all; method: immunoSEQ multiplex PCR. The sample holds 1.5 million to 2.5 million clones, approximately 94% seen once. The sequenced material came from naive CD8+ T cells sorted from blood. These receptor sequences come from a man younger than 35 in good health.

The chain has TRBV16 and TRBJ2-1, with a tentative D call TRBD2 (6 bases). The CDR3 has 13 residues. V was cut by 4 bases and J by 5 bases, with 9 bases left in between. Germline lookup yields CDR1 KGHSY and CDR2 FQNENV. The chain's CDR3 is CASSPGLDNEQFF. CDR3 in DNA: TGTGCCAGCAGCCCGGGACTTGACAATGAGCAGTTCTTC.

This clone occurred a few times. The J gene is TRBJ1-1, the V gene TRBV29-1; unclear D gene. Germline assignment: CDR1 SQVTM and CDR2 ANQGSEA. There are 12 residues in the CDR3. The ends were cut back, 0 bases at V and 9 bases at J, with 11 bases in the middle. Here the CDR3 reads CSVEDRADKAFF. As DNA, the CDR3 is TGCAGCGTTGAAGATAGGGCAGATAAAGCTTTCTTT. Combining the CDR3 with reference TRBV29-1 and TRBJ1-1 gives the whole variable domain SAVISQKPSRDICQRGTSLTIQCQVDSQVTMMFWYRQQPGQSLTLIATANQGSEATYESGFVIDKFPISRPNLTFSTLTVSNMSPEDSSIYLCSVEDRADKAFFGQGTRLTVV.

A word on this clone: No conserved phenylalanine or tryptophan is present at the end of the CDR3, so a read error is the likely explanation. It is unclear where the CDR3 begins or ends on the DNA, so no DNA is shown, and the CDR3 is as TCRdb lists it. The chain recombines TRBV6-6 with TRBJ2-7; the table assigns TRBD2, which was not confirmed against the DNA. Germline V gene lookup returns CDR1 MNHNY and CDR2 SVGAGI (reference sequence). The CDR3 sequence runs 15 residues, both termini included. The CDR3 here is CASSSGPYEQYFGSI.

This sequence joins TRBV27 and TRBJ2-7; 9 bases fit TRBD1. V dropped 6 bases and J dropped 2; count of bases not matched to a gene: 5. Germline CDR1 reads MNHEY; CDR2 reads SMNVEV (reference sequence). The CDR3 loop spans 14 amino acids. CDR3 sequence: CASRGQGGPYEQYF. The CDR3 region has the DNA TGTGCCAGCAGGGGACAGGGAGGCCCCTACGAGCAGTACTTC.